The 2 T cell receptor beta chains reported below all come from one sample, sequenced in a study of Graves' ophthalmopathy and Graves' hyperthyroidism. Transcripts of RNA were the source for amplifying TCR beta CDR3 regions. HTBI primers primed a first-round RT-PCR, and a second-round multiplex PCR followed. TCRdb re-called the multiplex PCR reads with MiXCR, one entry per CDR3 protein. This table has about 700,000 distinct CDR3 sequences, under 50% appearing once. The sample consisted of peripheral blood. The receptor source for this set is an adult man with Graves' ophthalmopathy.

This clonotype has a count of ten or more. The V and J genes are TRBV20-1 and TRBJ2-5, with 8 bases aligning to TRBD2. Germline loops: CDR1 DFQATT, CDR2 SNEGSKA (reference sequence). V was pared by 6 bases and J by 5 bases, with 8 bases of the junction left unmatched. This CDR3 contains 13 residues. CDR3 protein: CSANSGGVETQYF. The CDR3 region has the DNA TGCAGTGCCAACTCCGGGGGGGTCGAGACCCAGTACTTC.

This clonotype was detected many times. The V call is TRBV7-2, the J call TRBJ2-2; D not certain. The CDR3 spans 15 residues. Germline CDR1 and CDR2: SGHTA and FQGNSA. V shed 1 base and J shed 2 bases, with 8 bases lying between them. In DNA form, the CDR3 reads TGTGCCAGCAGCTTAGGAGCAGATAACACCGGGGAGCTGTTTTTT. Amino acid sequence: CASSLGADNTGELFF.